These 9 T cell receptor beta chains came from one sample sequenced in a study of blood T cell repertoires in COVID-19. Only in-frame clones appear in the TCRdb table, and some are missing; sequencing was by immunoSEQ multiplex PCR. Altogether some 80,000 clones are present, 65% to 80% being singletons, with the ten largest covering roughly a fifth. Sequencing input: peripheral blood. The receptors were gathered from a woman older than 75 with active or convalescent COVID-19.

In this sample, this clone turned up a few times. J is TRBJ2-2 and V is TRBV28; maybe TRBD2 (6 bases). CDR1 and CDR2 from the germline V gene are MDHEN and SYDVKM. CDR3 size: 14 residues. V was shortened by 6 bases and J by 8 bases, with 16 bases between the two germline ends. The DNA for the CDR3 is TGTGCCAGCAGCCCCCCAGCGGGTATGGGGGAGCTGTTTTTT. Protein product: CASSPPAGMGELFF.

This clone was counted ten times or more. The chain employs TRBV25-1 and TRBJ1-4; D uncertain. V was pared by 3 bases and J by 4 bases, with 9 bases between. The CDR3 extends over 14 amino acids. Germline lookup yields CDR1 MGHDK and CDR2 SYGVNS. The CDR3 is CASSDTQFNEKLFF. The CDR3, as DNA: TGTGCCAGCAGTGATACACAGTTTAATGAAAAACTGTTTTTT.

This sequence joins TRBV6-2 or TRBV6-3 and TRBJ1-1, with TRBD1 as a possible D gene (6 bases). Per germline, CDR1 MNHEY and CDR2 SVGEGT. The CDR3 length is 15 residues. V was shortened by 2 bases and J by 2 bases, with 12 bases between the two germline ends. CDR3 sequence (DNA): TGTGCCAGCAGTTACGGGGGGGCCCGAAACACTGAAGCTTTCTTT. Amino acids: CASSYGGARNTEAFF.

The chain couples TRBV5-8 to TRBJ1-5, with unresolved D. This CDR3 region has 10 residues. The germline gives CDR1 SGHTS, CDR2 YDEGEE. Trimming left V 7 bases short and J 5 bases short, with 4 bases between. CDR3 in DNA: TGTGCCAGCGAGTATCAGCCCCAGCATTTT. The encoded protein is CASEYQPQHF.

The chain recombines TRBV3-1 (or the pseudogene TRBV3-2) with TRBJ1-4; no firm D call. Germline CDR1 and CDR2: LGHDT and YNNKEL (reference sequence). The CDR3 is 14 amino acids. Trimming pared 0 bases from V and 8 bases from J, leaving 10 bases between. CDR3 nucleotides: TGTGCCAGCAGCCAAGATAGCACCCGGGAAAAACTGTTTTTT. Translating it yields CASSQDSTREKLFF.

This clone was detected only once. The chain is built from TRBV5-1 and TRBJ2-7; maybe TRBD2 (6 bases). V gave up 5 bases and J gave up 0 bases, with 15 bases separating them. There are 15 residues in the CDR3. Germline V gene lookup returns CDR1 SGHRS and CDR2 YFSETQ. The CDR3 spells CASRPGTLASYEQYF. The DNA for the CDR3 is TGCGCCAGCAGACCCGGGACTCTGGCCTCCTACGAGCAGTACTTC.

This clone has a handful of counts. The CDR3 protein is CASRGGRDLVDTQYF. CDR3 nucleotide sequence: TGTGCCAGCAGGGGGGGTAGGGATCTAGTAGATACGCAGTATTTT. The chain couples TRBV28 to TRBJ2-3; D may be TRBD2 (6 bases). Trimming removed 6 bases at V and 5 bases at J, with 18 bases between. This CDR3 has 15 residues. Germline V gene lookup returns CDR1 MDHEN and CDR2 SYDVKM.

V gene TRBV4-3 combines with J gene TRBJ1-2; the D gene is possibly TRBD1 (5 bases). The CDR3 sequence is 14 residues long. Trimming shortened V by 5 bases and J by 4 bases, and 14 bases separated the two germline ends. Germline V CDR1 and CDR2: LGHNA, YSLEER. CDR3 sequence reads: CASSERDSSYGYTF. CDR3 DNA: TGCGCCAGCAGCGAGCGAGACAGTTCCTATGGCTACACCTTC.

The V and J genes are TRBV11-2 and TRBJ2-5; a possible D gene is TRBD2 (5 bases). V was pared by 6 bases and J by 3 bases, with 11 bases between. The CDR3 covers 13 residues. Germline lookup yields CDR1 SGHAT and CDR2 FQNNGV. CDR3 nucleotides: TGTGCCAGCAGTATCCGAGCGGAAGAGACCCAGTACTTC. Translated: CASSIRAEETQYF.